The 10 T cell receptor beta chains reported below all come from one sample, sequenced in a study of blood T cell repertoires in COVID-19. TCRdb's copy holds only in-frame clones and misses some; the assay was immunoSEQ multiplex PCR. Found here are around 370,000 clones, approximately 87% of them singletons; the top ten hold 6% to 7%. Source material: peripheral blood. All receptors come from a woman between 50 and 59 years old with COVID-19, enrolled during active disease.

This chain links TRBV29-1 with TRBJ2-1; 7 bases agree with TRBD1. Germline assignment: CDR1 SQVTM and CDR2 ANQGSEA. J lost 7 bases, V lost 1 base, and 13 bases had no gene match. The CDR3 consists of 16 residues. CDR3 residues: CSVEGVYRGLVNEQFF. The CDR3 DNA is TGCAGCGTTGAAGGGGTGTACAGGGGTCTGGTAAATGAGCAGTTCTTC.

This chain joins TRBV30 and TRBJ2-1, with D possibly being TRBD2 (5 bases). CDR1 is GTSNPN, CDR2 SVGIG, per germline (reference sequence). The CDR3 sequence is 14 residues long. Trimming shortened V by 0 bases and J by 6 bases, and 12 bases separated the two germline ends. The chain's CDR3 is CAWSVWWEPNEQFF. CDR3 nucleotide sequence: TGTGCCTGGAGTGTATGGTGGGAGCCCAATGAGCAGTTCTTC.

The chain uses TRBV29-1 and TRBJ1-2; a possible D gene is TRBD1 (6 bases). From germline, CDR1 is SQVTM and CDR2 ANQGSEA. Deletions cut 3 bases from V and 4 bases from J, with 9 bases between. This CDR3 region has 12 residues. CDR3 sequence reads: CSVERGSYGYTF. CDR3 DNA sequence: TGCAGCGTTGAGAGGGGGTCCTATGGCTACACCTTC.

The V gene is TRBV2, the J gene TRBJ2-1; the match to TRBD2 covers 11 bases. CDR1 and CDR2 (germline): SNHLY, FYNNEI. The CDR3 runs 16 residues. Trimming at V came to 5 bases and at J to 2 bases, leaving 5 bases not matched to a gene. The CDR3 bases are TGTGCCAGCAGTCCGACTAGCGGGAACACCTACAATGAGCAGTTCTTC. It is translated as CASSPTSGNTYNEQFF.

The chain combines TRBV5-4 with TRBJ1-4; 7 bases are shared with TRBD1. V shed 7 bases and J 6 bases; nucleotides not matched to a gene: 15. This CDR3 has 16 residues. CDR1 and CDR2 (germline): SGHNT, YYREEE (reference sequence). The CDR3 sequence: CASSRDRGLGYEKLFF. The CDR3 DNA reads TGTGCCAGCTCCCGGGACAGAGGCTTAGGATATGAAAAACTGTTTTTT.

The chain recombines TRBV2 with TRBJ1-1, with D unclear. Germline V gene sequence: CDR1 SNHLY, CDR2 FYNNEI. This CDR3 is built from 14 residues. V was shortened by 5 bases and J by 14 bases, with 24 bases between the two germline ends. CDR3 coding DNA: TGTGCCAGCAGTTATTCTGGAGGGAGGTCCAAAGACTTCTTT. As protein: CASSYSGGRSKDFF.

V usage is TRBV30 and J usage is TRBJ1-5, with D possibly TRBD1 on 6 matching bases. Trimming cost V 0 bases and J 6 bases, with 15 bases left between them. Per germline, CDR1 GTSNPN and CDR2 SVGIG (reference sequence). This CDR3 region has 15 residues. The CDR3 region is CAWSVRQGLVQPQHF. Written as DNA, the CDR3 is TGTGCCTGGAGTGTAAGGCAGGGGCTTGTTCAGCCCCAGCATTTT.

This clone was found once. This chain uses TRBV5-8 with TRBJ2-3; D may be TRBD2 (6 bases). This CDR3 contains 15 residues. Trimming removed 6 bases at V and 3 bases at J, with 17 bases between. Germline V gene sequence: CDR1 SGHTS, CDR2 YDEGEE. CDR3 in DNA: TGTGCCAGCAATCCCGGACTAACCCGTACAGATACGCAGTATTTT. Its translation: CASNPGLTRTDTQYF. Supplemented by reference TRBV5-8 and TRBJ2-3, the full variable domain reads EAGVTQSPTHLIKTRGQQATLRCSPISGHTSVYWYQQALGLGLQFLLWYDEGEERNRGNFPPRFSGRQFPNYSSELNVNALELEDSALYLCASNPGLTRTDTQYFGPGTRLTVL.

The V and J genes are TRBV4-2 and TRBJ1-5; 12 bases line up with TRBD1. Germline V gene lookup returns CDR1 LGHNA and CDR2 YNFKEQ. V shed 3 bases, J shed 6 bases, and the junction held 6 bases outside the gene matches. The CDR3 is 16 amino acids. The CDR3 here is CASSQPGQGAVQPQHF. The DNA for the CDR3 is TGTGCCAGCAGCCAGCCGGGACAGGGGGCGGTTCAGCCCCAGCATTTT.

The chain uses TRBV5-4 and TRBJ2-7, with 8 bases lining up with TRBD1. This CDR3 spans 15 amino acids. In germline, CDR1 is SGHNT, CDR2 YYREEE (reference sequence). The junction had 7 bases not matched to a gene; V was cut back by 3 bases and J by 2 bases. CDR3 coding DNA: TGTGCCAGCAGCTCGGACAGGGTGGTCCCCTACGAGCAGTACTTC. This codes for CASSSDRVVPYEQYF.